The 22 T cell receptor beta chains below were found in one sample sequenced in a study of cytomegalovirus exposure and HLA in healthy donors (dated by TCRdb to about 2017). Libraries came from the immunoSEQ multiplex PCR assay. A mixture of 60 forward primers for TCR Vbeta segments and 13 reverse primers for TCR Jbeta segments was used in the multiplex PCR. This immuneACCESS table, as held by TCRdb, lists in-frame sequences with V and J called but not all clones. Of the missing ones, under half trace to an unresolved V gene in checked studies; the others have no known cause. The table for this sample lists a few hundred thousand clones; about three quarters of them were counted only once. The top ten clones comprise 15% to 17% of the sample. The specimen was PBMCs. These receptors were obtained from a man aged 35-49 years in good health and CMV-seronegative.

This clone was picked up a small number of times. The V and J genes are TRBV5-1 and TRBJ1-1; D is perhaps TRBD1 (6 bases). V was shortened by 0 bases and J by 9 bases, with 12 bases between the two germline ends. There are 13 residues in the CDR3. Germline V gene sequence: CDR1 SGHRS, CDR2 YFSETQ. Here the CDR3 reads CASSLEAQGKAFF. The CDR3 nucleotides are TGCGCCAGCAGCTTGGAGGCACAGGGTAAAGCTTTCTTT.

The chain uses TRBV5-1 and TRBJ2-3; D may be TRBD1 (6 bases). The germline V gene has CDR1 SGHRS and CDR2 YFSETQ. V was pared by 4 bases and J by 3 bases, with 9 bases between. The CDR3 length is 13 residues. The DNA of the CDR3 is TGCGCCAGCAGCCCTGGACAGACAGATACGCAGTATTTT. Its protein product is CASSPGQTDTQYF.

The rearrangement links TRBV15 to TRBJ1-1; TRBD1 agrees at 8 bases. The germline V gene has CDR1 LNHNV and CDR2 YYDKDF (reference sequence). J gave up 1 base and V 4 bases, and 2 bases lay outside the gene matches. This CDR3 region has 14 residues. CDR3 residues: CATSTGQENTEAFF. CDR3 nucleotide sequence: TGTGCCACCAGCACGGGACAGGAGAACACTGAAGCTTTCTTT.

This clone appeared a few times. This chain joins TRBV6-5 and TRBJ1-4; tentative D call: TRBD1 (6 bases). The CDR3 is made up of 14 amino acids. V lost 6 bases and J lost 10, with 18 bases in between. CDR1 MNHEY and CDR2 SVGAGI come from the germline V gene. CDR3 region: CASSPDRWARKLFF. DNA for the CDR3: TGTGCCAGCAGCCCAGACAGGTGGGCGAGAAAACTGTTTTTT.

The V gene is TRBV7-9, the J gene TRBJ2-3, with 9 positions matching TRBD2. Germline V gives CDR1 SEHNR, CDR2 FQNEAQ (reference sequence). CDR3 length: 14 amino acids. The V and J ends lost 2 bases and 7 bases, in that order; junction bases with no gene match: 4. CDR3 sequence: CASSLLAGVNTQYF. The CDR3 region has the DNA TGTGCCAGCAGCTTATTAGCGGGGGTGAATACGCAGTATTTT.

V gene TRBV7-9 combines with J gene TRBJ1-1; 8 bases map to TRBD1. Germline loops: CDR1 SEHNR, CDR2 FQNEAQ (reference sequence). There are 15 residues in the CDR3. The ends lost 4 bases at V and 4 bases at J; junction bases unmatched: 8. CDR3 residues: CASSSQGGPGTEAFF. In nucleotides, the CDR3 is TGTGCCAGCAGCTCACAGGGGGGGCCGGGCACTGAAGCTTTCTTT.

This rearrangement joins TRBV4-1 to TRBJ2-1, with D tentatively TRBD2 (6 bases). CDR1 is MGHRA and CDR2 is YSYEKL in the germline V gene. This CDR3 spans 14 amino acids. The V and J ends lost 1 base and 7 bases respectively, with 11 bases between them. DNA for the CDR3: TGCGCCAGCAGCCAAGTGGTTGGAGGGAATGAGCAGTTCTTC. Its translation is CASSQVVGGNEQFF.

CDR3 coding DNA: TGTGCCAGCAGCGTAGTCGGGGGGGACAGGAACACCGGGGAGCTGTTTTTT. Translation gives CASSVVGGDRNTGELFF. The V gene is TRBV9, the J gene TRBJ2-2; possible D gene TRBD2, 8 bases. This CDR3 region has 17 residues. V was cut by 0 bases and J by 1 base, with 13 bases left in between. Germline V CDR1 and CDR2: SGDLS, YYNGEE.

Note on this clone: The same CDR3 can be traced to other DNA sequences in this sample. This chain joins TRBV27 and TRBJ1-2, with 8 bases identical to TRBD1. The CDR3 length is 13 residues. CDR1 MNHEY and CDR2 SMNVEV come from the germline V gene (reference sequence). J gave up 5 bases and V 5 bases, and 4 bases lay outside the gene matches. This CDR3 reads CASSLRQGYGYTF. CDR3 DNA: TGTGCCAGCAGTCTAAGACAGGGGTATGGCTACACCTTC.

Regarding this clone: This same CDR3 is encoded by further DNA sequences in the sample. J is TRBJ2-5 and V is TRBV5-1; maybe TRBD2 (6 bases). V gave up 4 bases and J gave up 5 bases, with 12 bases separating them. Germline V gene sequence: CDR1 SGHRS, CDR2 YFSETQ. The CDR3 is 13 amino acids. The CDR3 DNA reads as TGCGCCAGCAGCCGGGGGTCGGGGGAGACCCAGTACTTC. Its translation is CASSRGSGETQYF.

The J gene is TRBJ2-7, the V gene TRBV7-9; 7 bases match TRBD1. The CDR3 loop spans 14 amino acids. Trimming took 3 bases from V and 2 from J; bases not matched to a gene: 4. From germline, CDR1 is SEHNR and CDR2 FQNEAQ (reference sequence). The DNA of the CDR3 is TGTGCCAGCAGCTTCCGGGACAGAACCTACGAGCAGTACTTC. Translating it yields CASSFRDRTYEQYF.

In its sample, this clone was seen a few times. V usage is TRBV27 and J usage is TRBJ2-7, with TRBD2 matching 10 bases. The CDR3 is 15 amino acids. Germline CDR1 MNHEY, CDR2 SMNVEV (reference sequence). The trim removed 6 bases at V and 0 bases at J, leaving 5 bases unmatched. This chain's CDR3 is CASSSGTSASYEQYF. CDR3 in DNA: TGTGCCAGCAGCTCCGGGACTAGCGCCTCCTACGAGCAGTACTTC.

The J gene is TRBJ2-7, the V gene TRBV19; maybe TRBD1 (6 bases). The CDR3 totals 15 residues. With 6 bases removed from V and 0 bases from J, the gap between germline ends came to 15 bases. Germline-derived CDR1 and CDR2 are LNHDA and SQIVND (reference sequence). Here the CDR3 DNA reads TGTGCCAGTAGGCTAGGGCCAGGGGACTCCTACGAGCAGTACTTC. Protein: CASRLGPGDSYEQYF.

J is TRBJ2-2 and V is TRBV9; 7 bases map to TRBD1. Germline V gene data show CDR1 as SGDLS and CDR2 as YYNGEE. The CDR3 spans 17 residues. Trimming removed 2 bases from V and 2 bases from J; junction bases left unmatched: 9. The CDR3 DNA sequence: TGTGCCAGCAGCGTGGCCGTGGGACAGAGAAACACCGGGGAGCTGTTTTTT. As protein: CASSVAVGQRNTGELFF.

V and J are TRBV19 and TRBJ2-5; tentatively, D is TRBD2 (6 bases). Germline V CDR1 and CDR2: LNHDA, SQIVND (reference sequence). The CDR3 runs 14 residues. Trimming took off 6 bases at V and 3 bases at J, with 14 bases between the two ends. As DNA, the CDR3 is TGTGCCAGTAGCCTATACGGAGGGGAAGAGACCCAGTACTTC. Translation: CASSLYGGEETQYF.

The chain is built from TRBV10-3 and TRBJ2-1; 14 nucleotides line up with TRBD2. Germline values: CDR1 ENHRY, CDR2 SYGVKD. V gave up 7 bases and J gave up 8 bases; unmatched junction bases: 10. This CDR3 contains 16 residues. The CDR3 here is CAIMGLAGDLVYEQFF. Written as DNA, the CDR3 is TGTGCCATCATGGGACTAGCGGGGGACTTAGTTTATGAGCAGTTCTTC.

The chain employs TRBV5-8 and TRBJ2-7; 11 bases are a match to TRBD2. Per germline, CDR1 SGHTS and CDR2 YDEGEE. V was pared by 3 bases and J by 3 bases, with 2 bases of the junction left unmatched. The CDR3 consists of 14 residues. The CDR3 protein is CASSWTSGHYEQYF. CDR3 nucleotides: TGTGCCAGCAGCTGGACTAGCGGGCACTACGAGCAGTACTTC.

This chain links TRBV9 with TRBJ1-2; no clear D gene. The CDR3 has 14 residues. Germline lookup yields CDR1 SGDLS and CDR2 YYNGEE. V was pared by 0 bases and J by 3 bases, with 9 bases between. The CDR3 region has the DNA TGTGCCAGCAGCGTAGGGACTCCTCACTATGGCTACACCTTC. This encodes CASSVGTPHYGYTF. Combining the CDR3 with reference TRBV9 and TRBJ1-2 gives the whole variable domain DSGVTQTPKHLITATGQRVTLRCSPRSGDLSVYWYQQSLDQGLQFLIQYYNGEERAKGNILERFSAQQFPDLHSELNLSSLELGDSALYFCASSVGTPHYGYTFGSGTRLTVV.

The gene calls are TRBV2 and TRBJ1-2; 7 bases map to TRBD1. V shed 8 bases, J shed 5 bases, and the junction held 8 bases outside the gene matches. This CDR3 is 13 amino acids long. CDR1 SNHLY and CDR2 FYNNEI come from the germline V gene. The CDR3 loop is CASVWDSQYGYTF. As DNA, the CDR3 is TGTGCCAGCGTCTGGGACAGTCAGTATGGCTACACCTTC.

The V call is TRBV27, the J call TRBJ2-2; no reliable D call. Germline-derived CDR1 and CDR2 are MNHEY and SMNVEV (reference sequence). V gave up 1 base and J gave up 1 base, with 7 bases separating them. There are 15 residues in the CDR3. The CDR3 loop reads CASSLWSGNTGELFF. DNA for the CDR3: TGTGCCAGCAGTTTATGGTCAGGGAACACCGGGGAGCTGTTTTTT.

The chain couples TRBV27 to TRBJ2-1; 13 bases align to TRBD2. The CDR3 has 14 amino acids. Germline V gene lookup returns CDR1 MNHEY and CDR2 SMNVEV (reference sequence). V lost 7 bases, J lost 10 bases, and 7 bases stayed unmatched. As DNA, the CDR3 is TGTGCCAGCACCCAACTAGCGGGAGGGCCGGAGCAGTTCTTC. It translates to CASTQLAGGPEQFF.

This chain joins TRBV4-1 and TRBJ2-7; 7 bases map to TRBD2. The J segment lost 7 bases and the V segment lost 4 bases, leaving 10 bases of the junction unmatched. Germline assignment: CDR1 MGHRA and CDR2 YSYEKL. The CDR3 has 14 amino acids. The CDR3 region has the DNA TGCGCCAGCAGCCGATCCCCCTTGGGAGGGGAGCAGTACTTC. This sequence encodes CASSRSPLGGEQYF.